This is a list of T cell receptor beta chains from one sample in a study of T cells after yellow fever vaccination. TCRdb recomputed calls from the 5' RACE reads with MiXCR, one row per CDR3 protein. The table lists approximately 70,000 distinct CDR3 sequences, less than 8.5% of them singletons. The sequences come from CD8+ T cells sorted from PBMCs, collected roughly 46 days after the first yellow fever vaccination. These receptors originate from a man between 18 and 29 years old who received the YFV17D yellow fever vaccine. Both conserved end residues are part of each CDR3. A D gene is named only where the DNA matches it firmly. Clone sizes are given selectively: once, few, many, or a class where the clone is expanded.

clone_size,j_call,d_call,v_call,cdr3_aa,cdr3_nt
many,TRBJ2-2,NA,TRBV29-1,CSVPGGGGELFF,TGCAGCGTTCCCGGGGGCGGCGGGGAGCTGTTTTTT
few,TRBJ2-1,TRBD1,TRBV20-1,CSAKISETGASNEQFF,TGCAGTGCTAAGATCTCGGAGACAGGGGCTTCCAATGAGCAGTTCTTC
many,TRBJ2-3,NA,TRBV7-9,CASSRAAVLGTDTQYF,TGTGCCAGCAGCCGCGCGGCCGTGTTGGGCACAGATACGCAGTATTTT
NA,TRBJ2-1,NA,TRBV6-5,CASSYSQGHNEQFF,TGTGCCAGCAGTTATAGTCAGGGGCACAATGAGCAGTTCTTC
few,TRBJ2-3,NA,TRBV4-2,CASSRVGGTDTQYF,TGTGCCAGCAGCCGCGTTGGGGGCACAGATACGCAGTATTTT
NA,TRBJ2-1,TRBD1,TRBV6-1,CASSEESGGYNEQFF,TGTGCCAGCAGTGAAGAGTCAGGGGGCTACAATGAGCAGTTCTTC
NA,TRBJ2-5,TRBD1,TRBV5-1,CASSLVGTEQETQYF,TGCGCCAGCAGCTTGGTAGGGACAGAACAAGAGACCCAGTACTTC
many,TRBJ1-1,NA,TRBV5-4,CASSPSRGNTEAFF,TGTGCCAGCAGCCCCAGCAGGGGGAACACTGAAGCTTTCTTT
few,TRBJ2-1,TRBD2,TRBV20-1,CSAVSGGLYPGDIHNLHEQFF,TGCAGTGCTGTTAGCGGGGGGCTATACCCAGGGGATATTCATAATCTCCATGAGCAGTTCTTC
NA,TRBJ2-5,NA,TRBV5-1,CASSGRAGHEETQYF,TGCGCCAGCAGCGGCCGGGCCGGACACGAAGAGACCCAGTACTTC
many,TRBJ1-2,NA,TRBV4-1,CASSQVLTGYGYTF,TGCGCCAGCAGCCAAGTGTTAACAGGCTATGGCTACACCTTC
many,TRBJ1-5,NA,TRBV5-1,CASSPGTLNNQPQHF,TGCGCCAGCAGCCCCGGGACACTGAACAATCAGCCCCAGCATTTT
many,TRBJ2-2,NA,TRBV29-1,CSVQPLAGTTGELFF,TGCAGCGTCCAACCACTAGCAGGGACAACCGGGGAGCTGTTTTTT
many,TRBJ1-1,NA,TRBV2,CASRTGTRNTEAFF,TGTGCCAGCAGGACAGGCACCAGGAACACTGAAGCTTTCTTT
many,TRBJ1-5,NA,TRBV19,CASSPRGGPGQPQHF,TGTGCCAGTAGTCCGCGGGGAGGGCCCGGGCAGCCCCAGCATTTT
NA,TRBJ1-1,NA,TRBV12-3/TRBV12-4,CASSDFREAFF,TGTGCCAGCAGTGATTTCAGAGAAGCTTTCTTT
many,TRBJ2-1,TRBD2,TRBV12-3/TRBV12-4,CASSPSGGLANEQFF,TGTGCCAGCAGTCCTAGCGGGGGACTGGCGAATGAGCAGTTCTTC
NA,TRBJ1-2,NA,TRBV7-9,CASSLGSQPLLYGYTF,TGTGCCAGCAGCTTAGGTTCACAGCCTTTACTCTATGGCTACACCTTC
few,TRBJ2-4,NA,TRBV18,CASSPGASLAKNIQYF,TGTGCCAGCTCACCTGGCGCCTCTCTGGCCAAAAACATTCAGTACTTC
many,TRBJ2-2,TRBD1,TRBV20-1,CSATTGGRNTGELFF,TGCAGTGCTACTACAGGGGGCCGGAACACCGGGGAGCTGTTTTTT
few,TRBJ2-7,TRBD2,TRBV6-1,CATGGSAGSYEQYF,TGTGCCACCGGGGGGTCGGCGGGTTCCTACGAGCAGTACTTC
many,TRBJ2-3,TRBD1,TRBV4-1,CASSQEGQGVGDTQYF,TGCGCCAGCAGCCAAGAAGGGCAGGGGGTCGGAGATACGCAGTATTTT
many,TRBJ2-6,TRBD1,TRBV27,CASRMTGGLLGANVLTF,TGTGCCAGCAGGATGACAGGGGGCCTCTTAGGGGCCAACGTCCTGACTTTC
many,TRBJ2-3,TRBD2,TRBV6-4,CASSERGGTDTQYF,TGTGCCAGCAGTGAGCGGGGGGGCACAGATACGCAGTATTTT
medium-sized,TRBJ2-3,TRBD2,TRBV4-2,CASSQALAGGTDTQYF,TGTGCCAGCAGCCAAGCACTAGCGGGGGGTACAGATACGCAGTATTTT
NA,TRBJ1-1,NA,TRBV19,CASSMVVMGNTEAFF,TGTGCCAGTAGTATGGTGGTCATGGGGAACACTGAAGCTTTCTTT
few,TRBJ2-5,NA,TRBV5-1,CASSIKTAQKTQYF,TGCGCCAGCAGTATAAAGACAGCTCAGAAGACCCAGTACTTC
few,TRBJ2-1,NA,TRBV7-3,CASSSTSSEREQFF,TGTGCCAGCAGCTCGACATCGTCGGAGAGAGAGCAGTTCTTC
many,TRBJ1-2,NA,TRBV29-1,CSAVGNYGYTF,TGCAGTGCGGTCGGGAACTATGGCTACACCTTC
many,TRBJ2-7,NA,TRBV6-4,CASTIRGSFTGSSKSYEQYF,TGTGCCAGCACCATTCGGGGATCTTTCACAGGTTCTAGTAAGTCCTACGAGCAGTACTTC
many,TRBJ2-5,TRBD2,TRBV7-9,CASSLIAGVGETQYF,TGTGCCAGCAGCCTAATAGCGGGGGTAGGAGAGACCCAGTACTTC
NA,TRBJ1-2,NA,TRBV5-1,CASSQTSGVDGYTF,TGCGCCAGCAGCCAGACGTCGGGTGTTGATGGCTACACCTTC
once,TRBJ2-1,NA,TRBV11-3,CASSSGRSSYNEQFF,TGTGCCAGCAGCTCTGGGCGGAGCTCCTACAATGAGCAGTTCTTC
many,TRBJ2-1,TRBD2,TRBV6-5,CASSPSGGLLSYNEQFF,TGTGCCAGCAGCCCTAGCGGGGGCCTACTTTCCTACAATGAGCAGTTCTTC
few,TRBJ1-1,NA,TRBV7-9,CASSLIAHQNTEAFF,TGTGCCAGCAGCTTAATCGCACACCAGAACACTGAAGCTTTCTTT
many,TRBJ2-7,NA,TRBV4-1,CASSSRESPSYEQYF,TGCGCCAGCAGCTCCCGAGAGAGCCCCTCCTACGAGCAGTACTTC
many,TRBJ2-7,NA,TRBV10-2,CASMVSYEQYF,TGCGCCAGCATGGTTAGCTACGAGCAGTACTTC
many,TRBJ2-1,NA,TRBV7-2,CASIRLGDTSSYNEQFF,TGTGCCAGCATTAGGTTGGGGGACACGAGCTCCTACAATGAGCAGTTCTTC
NA,TRBJ2-2,NA,TRBV5-4,CASRGSGELFF,TGTGCCAGCAGAGGGTCCGGGGAGCTGTTTTTT
NA,TRBJ2-1,TRBD2,TRBV29-1,CSVEGLPGGLVDEQFF,TGCAGCGTTGAGGGGCTCCCGGGGGGGTTGGTCGATGAGCAGTTCTTC
few,TRBJ1-1,NA,TRBV29-1,CSGIRGVMEAFF,TGCAGCGGAATAAGGGGAGTCATGGAGGCTTTCTTT
many,TRBJ2-7,NA,TRBV11-2,CASSPNWGHEQYF,TGTGCCAGCAGCCCAAATTGGGGGCACGAGCAGTACTTC
many,TRBJ2-4,TRBD1,TRBV5-1,CASSRRTGAPKNIQYF,TGCGCCAGCAGCAGAAGGACAGGGGCGCCCAAAAACATTCAGTACTTC
many,TRBJ1-6,NA,TRBV6-5,CASGQRGPYRPPLHF,TGTGCCAGCGGCCAACGGGGCCCCTATAGACCACCCCTCCACTTT
few,TRBJ1-5,NA,TRBV6-5,CASSYSLAGYQPQHF,TGTGCCAGCAGTTACTCGTTGGCAGGGTATCAGCCCCAGCATTTT
many,TRBJ2-7,NA,TRBV6-2/TRBV6-3,CASSYGWAGRSNEQYF,TGTGCCAGCAGTTACGGTTGGGCAGGGAGATCGAACGAGCAGTACTTC
few,TRBJ1-2,TRBD1,TRBV7-9,CASSLARTGEWSYGYTF,TGTGCCAGCAGCTTAGCAAGGACAGGGGAGTGGAGCTATGGCTACACCTTC
NA,TRBJ2-6,NA,TRBV15,CATSRDEPGSGSGANVLTF,TGTGCCACCAGCAGAGATGAGCCAGGCTCGGGGTCTGGGGCCAACGTCCTGACTTTC
many,TRBJ2-7,TRBD1,TRBV12-3/TRBV12-4,CASRVDRGRHEQYF,TGTGCCAGCAGAGTCGACAGGGGGCGGCACGAGCAGTACTTC
few,TRBJ2-7,NA,TRBV12-3/TRBV12-4,CASSISTIREQYF,TGTGCCAGCAGTATCTCGACCATAAGGGAGCAGTACTTC
few,TRBJ2-5,NA,TRBV6-5,CASSYSPGGRQETQYF,TGTGCCAGCAGTTACTCCCCCGGGGGGCGGCAAGAGACCCAGTACTTC
many,TRBJ1-4,NA,TRBV7-6,CASSLGWSNEKLFF,TGTGCCAGCAGCTTAGGATGGTCCAATGAAAAACTGTTTTTT